These T cell receptor beta chains were read from a single sample in a study of cytomegalovirus exposure and HLA in healthy donors. TCRdb keeps only in-frame clones here, not all; method: immunoSEQ multiplex PCR. The sample yields some 220,000 clones, roughly 90% seen once. The sequenced sample was PBMCs. These receptors were taken from a woman under 30 in good health and CMV-seronegative. Both conserved end residues are part of each CDR3. The D gene is left open where the match is weak. The size entry is marked missing in some rows and otherwise reads once, few, many or a size class.

cdr3_aa cdr3_nt clone_size j_call d_call v_call
CASSHNRRERRTDTQYF TGCGCCAGCAGCCATAACCGACGGGAGAGGAGGACAGATACGCAGTATTTT - TRBJ2-3 - TRBV4-3
CASSLGTGGSLTPYEQYF TGCGCCAGCAGCCTCGGGACAGGGGGCTCCTTAACTCCCTACGAGCAGTACTTC - TRBJ2-7 TRBD1 TRBV4-3
CASSYRTGSTDTQYF TGTGCCAGCAGTTATCGGACAGGAAGCACAGATACGCAGTATTTT - TRBJ2-3 TRBD1 TRBV6-5
CASSFAGGTGNTIYF TGTGCCAGCAGCTTCGCAGGGGGCACTGGAAACACCATATATTTT - TRBJ1-3 TRBD1 TRBV7-9
CASSQGTGTETQYF TGTGCCAGCAGCCAAGGGACAGGAACAGAGACCCAGTACTTC - TRBJ2-5 TRBD1 TRBV4-2
CASSMPWGEEDTEAFF TGTGCCAGTAGTATGCCGTGGGGGGAAGAAGACACTGAAGCTTTCTTT - TRBJ1-1 - TRBV19
CASRGGASTDTQYF TGTGCCAGCAGGGGGGGGGCTAGCACAGATACGCAGTATTTT - TRBJ2-3 - TRBV7-9
CASSVAGGAETQYF TGTGCCAGCAGCGTAGCCGGGGGGGCCGAGACCCAGTACTTC once TRBJ2-5 TRBD2 TRBV9
CASSISSGSGEQYF TGTGCCAGTAGTATATCCAGCGGGAGTGGCGAGCAGTACTTC once TRBJ2-7 TRBD2 TRBV19
CARRRLAGENTQYF TGTGCCAGACGAAGACTAGCGGGGGAGAATACGCAGTATTTT - TRBJ2-3 TRBD2 TRBV6-4
CASSLGTSGRSGQYF TGTGCCAGCAGCTTAGGTACTAGCGGGAGATCCGGGCAGTACTTC few TRBJ2-7 TRBD2 TRBV11-3
CASSLAAGSGSYNEQFF TGTGCCAGCAGCTTAGCTGCGGGGTCAGGATCCTACAATGAGCAGTTCTTC - TRBJ2-1 - TRBV7-8
CASSVRTSGTNEQFF TGTGCCAGCAGCGTAAGGACTAGCGGGACCAATGAGCAGTTCTTC few TRBJ2-1 TRBD2 TRBV9
CASSQDFRANSPLHF TGCGCCAGCAGCCAAGATTTCAGGGCCAATTCACCCCTCCACTTT - TRBJ1-6 - TRBV4-3
CASSELAAWGYNEQFF TGTGCCAGCAGCGAACTAGCGGCCTGGGGATACAATGAGCAGTTCTTC - TRBJ2-1 TRBD2 TRBV14
CASSSIAGAYEQYF TGTGCCAGCAGCTCTATAGCGGGAGCCTACGAGCAGTACTTC - TRBJ2-7 TRBD2 TRBV6-6
CASSDKTSVTDTQYF TGCGCCAGCAGTGATAAAACTAGCGTGACAGATACGCAGTATTTT - TRBJ2-3 TRBD2 TRBV10-2
CASSYETSGENNEQFF TGTGCCAGCAGTTATGAAACTAGCGGGGAAAACAATGAGCAGTTCTTC - TRBJ2-1 TRBD2 TRBV6-5
CASGQGSTEAFF TGTGCCAGCGGCCAGGGCAGCACTGAAGCTTTCTTT - TRBJ1-1 - TRBV2
CASSVSSGGPVREQYF TGTGCCAGCAGCGTTAGCTCGGGAGGGCCCGTTCGCGAGCAGTACTTC - TRBJ2-7 TRBD2 TRBV13
CASSPSRQGAGGANVLTF TGTGCCAGCTCACCGTCTCGACAGGGGGCGGGGGGGGCCAACGTCCTGACTTTC - TRBJ2-6 TRBD1 TRBV18
CASSPTGLQETQYF TGTGCCAGCAGCCCGACAGGTTTACAAGAGACCCAGTACTTC - TRBJ2-5 - TRBV7-3
CASSPTQQGLGTDTQYF TGTGCCAGCAGCCCAACCCAACAGGGTTTGGGGACAGATACGCAGTATTTT - TRBJ2-3 - TRBV7-9
CASSWGQGGTYEQYF TGCGCCAGCAGCTGGGGACAGGGAGGAACCTACGAGCAGTACTTC - TRBJ2-7 TRBD1 TRBV5-1
CASSPTSGTNNEQFF TGTGCCAGCAGCCCGACTAGCGGGACGAACAATGAGCAGTTCTTC - TRBJ2-1 TRBD2 TRBV7-9
CASSYISGWLSTEAFF TGTGCCAGCAGTTACATATCAGGGTGGCTGTCCACTGAAGCTTTCTTT - TRBJ1-1 - TRBV6-5
CASSVSGGHEQYF TGTGCCAGTAGCGTCTCGGGAGGCCACGAGCAGTACTTC - TRBJ2-7 TRBD2 TRBV19
CASSLYLGGTEEAFF TGTGCCAGCAGCTTGTATCTTGGTGGTACAGAGGAAGCTTTCTTT - TRBJ1-1 - TRBV5-8
CASSVVGGSDEQFF TGTGCCAGCAGCGTAGTGGGGGGGTCCGATGAGCAGTTCTTC - TRBJ2-1 TRBD2 TRBV9
CASSLGLSGVYNEQFF TGTGCCAGCAGCTTAGGCCTTAGCGGGGTATACAATGAGCAGTTCTTC once TRBJ2-1 TRBD2 TRBV13
CASRLRGLAVYEQYF TGTGCCAGCCGATTAAGGGGACTAGCGGTTTACGAGCAGTACTTC - TRBJ2-7 TRBD2 TRBV6-5
CASARQGNTGELFF TGTGCCAGCGCCCGACAGGGGAACACCGGGGAGCTGTTTTTT - TRBJ2-2 TRBD1 TRBV2
CASSMGGATYEQYF TGTGCCAGTAGTATGGGAGGGGCCACCTACGAGCAGTACTTC - TRBJ2-7 TRBD2 TRBV19
CASSLGTGIGNTIYF TGTGCCAGCAGCTTGGGGACAGGGATAGGAAACACCATATATTTT - TRBJ1-3 TRBD1 TRBV5-4
CASSEARGTEAFF TGTGCCAGCAGTGAGGCGAGAGGCACTGAAGCTTTCTTT - TRBJ1-1 - TRBV6-4
CASGTFPGLRSGELFF TGTGCCAGCGGGACCTTTCCGGGACTACGGAGCGGGGAGCTGTTTTTT once TRBJ2-2 TRBD2 TRBV9
CASSADRGRAYGYTF TGTGCCAGCAGCGCCGACAGGGGTAGGGCCTATGGCTACACCTTC - TRBJ1-2 TRBD1 TRBV7-9
CASSLGSGTKETQYF TGCGCCAGCAGCTTGGGTAGCGGGACAAAAGAGACCCAGTACTTC - TRBJ2-5 TRBD2 TRBV5-1
CASSQDRGLGGNTIYF TGTGCCAGCAGCCAAGACAGGGGGCTTGGAGGAAACACCATATATTTT - TRBJ1-3 TRBD1 TRBV4-2
CASSPPTGLAASTDTQYF TGTGCCAGCAGCCCTCCGACAGGACTAGCGGCTAGCACAGATACGCAGTATTTT - TRBJ2-3 TRBD2 TRBV11-3